The sequence of this TCR beta chain was determined in a study of blood T cell repertoires in COVID-19. Study-wide background: Both acute and convalescent COVID-19 samples were obtained from the United States, Italy and Spain. In each case, the material was cDNA or gDNA derived from T cells, B-cell-depleted T cells, or PBMCs.

V dropped 4 bases and J dropped 5; count of bases not matched to a gene: 10. Germline values: CDR1 LGHDT, CDR2 YNNKEL (reference sequence). The CDR3 length is 15 residues. The method was immunoSEQ multiplex PCR; TCRdb's version includes in-frame clones alone and lacks a portion of them. The sample includes 18,000 or so clones, about 88% seen only once; the top ten take approximately 13%. The source material was peripheral blood. The chain combines TRBV3-1 (or the pseudogene TRBV3-2) with TRBJ1-1; 7 bases agree with TRBD1. This TCR derives from a man in his sixties with active COVID-19. CDR3 region: CASSRQTGARTEAFF. The CDR3 DNA sequence: TGTGCCAGCAGCCGCCAAACAGGGGCGAGGACTGAAGCTTTCTTT.